These T cell receptor beta chains were read from a single sample in a study of ipilimumab plus nivolumab after autologous stem cell transplantation. Clones were sequenced by immunoSEQ multiplex PCR, and TCRdb holds only the in-frame ones, with some missing. The sample holds about 40,000 clones, nearly 95% seen once. The sequencing here drew on PBMCs, taken in a trial of ipilimumab plus nivolumab as post-transplant consolidation. The source is a male donor with multiple myeloma. Both conserved end residues are trimmed from each CDR3. Fields, in order: D gene, J gene, V gene, CDR3 protein. A D gene is named only where the DNA matches it firmly.

NA | TRBJ1-1 | TRBV4-3 | ASSQAAAGPEAF
TRBD2 | TRBJ2-1 | TRBV6-5 | ASRASGTNEQF
NA | TRBJ2-1 | TRBV5-6 | ASSLGFRTVSYNEQF
NA | TRBJ1-2 | TRBV5-1 | ASGIDRDYGYT
NA | TRBJ2-5 | TRBV28 | ASKPAGPAETQY
NA | TRBJ1-5 | TRBV6-5 | ASSPVGFLNQPQH
TRBD2 | TRBJ2-1 | TRBV9 | ASSASLAGGLYEQF
NA | TRBJ1-2 | TRBV6-1 | ATRHFFYGYT
NA | TRBJ1-1 | TRBV28 | ASSFDRYSMNTEAF
TRBD2 | TRBJ2-7 | TRBV28 | ASSRTSGVRGEQY
NA | TRBJ2-3 | TRBV11-1 | ASSFGYARSDTQY
NA | TRBJ2-5 | TRBV7-7 | ASSLDNFLETQY
NA | TRBJ2-4 | TRBV4-1 | ASSQAQGQGWNIQY
NA | TRBJ2-7 | TRBV6-5 | ASSIAVAASYEQY
NA | TRBJ2-7 | TRBV27 | ASSWANSYEQY
NA | TRBJ1-5 | TRBV19 | ASRWSADNQPQH
NA | TRBJ1-4 | TRBV2 | ASHIKGSPH
TRBD1 | TRBJ1-2 | TRBV9 | ASMGQGSGYT
NA | TRBJ1-2 | TRBV28 | ASSTGSEGRGYT
NA | TRBJ2-5 | TRBV20-1 | SARDKNTQY
TRBD1 | TRBJ1-1 | TRBV19 | ASRGTGSTEAF
TRBD1 | TRBJ2-5 | TRBV9 | ASSVGGQGGETQY
TRBD2 | TRBJ2-7 | TRBV6-1 | ASQPTSGGPYEQY